This entry lists 8 T cell receptor beta chains sequenced from one sample in a study of post-analysis software for immune sequencing data (dated by TCRdb to the mid-2010s). Broader findings and caveats from the paper: Patients showed significantly higher frequencies than controls for a few TRBV segments, among them TRBV5-6, TRBV5-1 and TRBV20-1.

Library creation used PCR. Sequencing used an Illumina HiSeq 2500. To reduce PCR and sequencing biases, unique molecular identifiers were incorporated into the TCR beta cDNA libraries. The public reads were reanalyzed by TCRdb: fastp trimming at Q25, MiXCR alignment, in-frame beta chains only. For every CDR3 protein sequence, its rows merge into one entry that carries the most common genes and DNA. Within this sample are about 680,000 distinct CDR3 sequences, with 55% to 60% of them counted one time only. About 11% of the sample is held by the ten biggest clonotypes. These receptors lack a known antigen. The sequenced sample consisted of blood. These receptors originate from a girl aged 2-10 years with multiple sclerosis.

The chain combines TRBV7-6 with TRBJ2-3, with 7 bases identical to TRBD2. The germline V gene has CDR1 SGHVS and CDR2 FNYEAQ. This CDR3 contains 15 residues. The junction had 9 bases not matched to a gene; V was cut back by 8 bases and J by 1 base. This chain's CDR3 is CASSAGVHRTDTQYF. CDR3 coding DNA: TGTGCCAGCTCTGCGGGGGTCCACCGCACAGATACGCAGTATTTT.

The chain couples TRBV5-1 to TRBJ2-3; D unclear. Germline-derived CDR1 and CDR2 are SGHRS and YFSETQ. The CDR3 contains 17 residues. V was clipped by 0 bases and J by 2 bases, with 16 bases between them. The CDR3 loop reads CASSLAQRTALTDTQYF. The CDR3, as DNA: TGCGCCAGCAGCTTGGCTCAACGGACCGCTCTCACAGATACGCAGTATTTT.

J is TRBJ1-1 and V is TRBV20-1; weak D call: TRBD1 (6 bases). There are 12 residues in the CDR3. Germline CDR1 reads DFQATT; CDR2 reads SNEGSKA (reference sequence). Deletions cut 5 bases from V and 4 bases from J, with 11 bases between. The DNA for the CDR3 is TGCAGTGCTCAGGGGTGGGTCACTGAAGCTTTCTTT. This encodes CSAQGWVTEAFF.

The chain uses TRBV29-1 and TRBJ1-1; 8 nucleotides match TRBD1. Germline assignment: CDR1 SQVTM and CDR2 ANQGSEA. The V gene end was trimmed by 5 bases and the J gene end by 5 bases; junction bases not matched to a gene: 10. The CDR3 has 14 residues. Written as DNA, the CDR3 is TGCAGCGTTTTAGACAGGGGTTTTGGTACTGAAGCTTTCTTT. This encodes CSVLDRGFGTEAFF.

This clonotype occurred a few times. The gene calls are TRBV12-3 or TRBV12-4 and TRBJ1-5; no clear D. V gave up 8 bases and J gave up 1 base, with 6 bases separating them. CDR3 length equals 12 residues. The CDR3 sequence: CASRKSNQPQHF. As DNA, the CDR3 is TGTGCCAGCCGGAAGAGCAATCAGCCCCAGCATTTT.

The gene calls are TRBV5-1 and TRBJ2-5, with D tentatively TRBD2 (5 bases). Germline V CDR1 and CDR2: SGHRS, YFSETQ. Trimming took 5 bases from V and 5 from J, leaving 16 bases between them. This CDR3 comprises 14 residues. The DNA of the CDR3 is TGCGCCAGCAGTCTCGAGAGGGCCACGGAGACCCAGTACTTC. Its protein is CASSLERATETQYF.

The chain carries TRBV5-1 and TRBJ2-7, with TRBD1 matching 8 bases. V shed 0 bases and J 2 bases; nucleotides not matched to a gene: 7. The germline V gene encodes CDR1 SGHRS and CDR2 YFSETQ. The CDR3 totals 16 residues. Here the CDR3 DNA reads TGCGCCAGCAGCTTGGAGTTACAGGGGGGTCCCTACGAGCAGTACTTC. It translates to CASSLELQGGPYEQYF. The variable domain in full, completed from reference TRBV5-1 and TRBJ2-7, reads KAGVTQTPRYLIKTRGQQVTLSCSPISGHRSVSWYQQTPGQGLQFLFEYFSETQRNKGNFPGRFSGRQFSNSRSEMNVSTLELGDSALYLCASSLELQGGPYEQYFGPGTRLTVT.

In its sample, this clonotype was seen a few times. The chain carries TRBV20-1 and TRBJ2-7; 7 bases agree with TRBD2. This CDR3 has 13 amino acids. Trimming cost V 4 bases and J 6 bases; bases outside gene matches: 9. The germline V gene encodes CDR1 DFQATT and CDR2 SNEGSKA (reference sequence). The CDR3 loop reads CSAIGRGVGEQYF. The CDR3 nucleotides are TGCAGTGCTATTGGACGGGGGGTGGGCGAGCAGTACTTC.